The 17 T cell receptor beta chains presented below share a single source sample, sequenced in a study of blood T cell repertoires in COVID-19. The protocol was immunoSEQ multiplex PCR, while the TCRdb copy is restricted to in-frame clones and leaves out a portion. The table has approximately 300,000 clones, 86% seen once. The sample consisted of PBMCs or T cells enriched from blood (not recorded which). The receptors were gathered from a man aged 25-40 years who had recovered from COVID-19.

CDR3 DNA: TGTGCCAGCAGTGACCAGACTAGTACGGGTGAGCAGTACTTC. Protein product: CASSDQTSTGEQYF. The chain couples TRBV6-6 to TRBJ2-7, with a possible D match to TRBD2 (6 bases). The V gene lost 5 bases and the J gene lost 7 bases, with 18 bases spanning the gap. This CDR3 has 14 residues. CDR1 is MNHNY and CDR2 is SVGAGI in the germline V gene (reference sequence).

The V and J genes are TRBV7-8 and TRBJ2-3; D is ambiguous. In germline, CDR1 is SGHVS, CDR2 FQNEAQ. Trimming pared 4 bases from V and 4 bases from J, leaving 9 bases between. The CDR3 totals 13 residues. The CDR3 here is CASSSQNPDTQYF. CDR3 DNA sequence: TGTGCCAGCAGCTCCCAGAATCCAGATACGCAGTATTTT.

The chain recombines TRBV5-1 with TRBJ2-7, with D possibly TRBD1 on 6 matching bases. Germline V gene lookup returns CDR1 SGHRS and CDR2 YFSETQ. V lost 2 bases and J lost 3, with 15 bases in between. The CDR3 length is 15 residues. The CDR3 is CASSFYREGVYEQYF. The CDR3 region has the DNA TGCGCCAGCAGCTTTTACAGGGAAGGTGTCTACGAGCAGTACTTC.

CDR3 bases: TGTGCCAGCAGTAAGTCTCGGGTGGGGAACACTGAAGCTTTCTTT. Amino acids: CASSKSRVGNTEAFF. The rearrangement uses TRBV11-3 and TRBJ1-1; D is unclear. V was cut by 6 bases and J by 1 base, with 15 bases left in between. Germline V lookup: CDR1 SGHNT, CDR2 YENEEA. The CDR3 covers 15 residues. Complete variable domain (other parts from reference TRBV11-3 and TRBJ1-1): EAGVVQSPRYKIIEKKQPVAFWCNPISGHNTLYWYLQNLGQGPELLIRYENEEAVDDSQLPKDRFSAERLKGVDSTLKIQPAELGDSAVYLCASSKSRVGNTEAFFGQGTRLTVV.

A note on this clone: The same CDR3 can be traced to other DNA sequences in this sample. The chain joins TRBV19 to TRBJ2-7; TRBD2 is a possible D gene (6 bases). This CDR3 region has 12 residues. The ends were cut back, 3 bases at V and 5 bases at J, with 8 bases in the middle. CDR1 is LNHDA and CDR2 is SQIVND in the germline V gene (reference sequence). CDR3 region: CASSIGGNEQYF. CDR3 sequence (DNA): TGTGCCAGTAGTATTGGGGGGAACGAGCAGTACTTC.

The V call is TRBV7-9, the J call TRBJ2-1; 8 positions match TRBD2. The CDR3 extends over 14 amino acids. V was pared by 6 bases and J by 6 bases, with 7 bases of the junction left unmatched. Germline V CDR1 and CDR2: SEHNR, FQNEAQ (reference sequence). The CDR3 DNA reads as TGTGCCAGCAGTCCGGGACTAGGATCCAATGAGCAGTTCTTC. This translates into CASSPGLGSNEQFF.

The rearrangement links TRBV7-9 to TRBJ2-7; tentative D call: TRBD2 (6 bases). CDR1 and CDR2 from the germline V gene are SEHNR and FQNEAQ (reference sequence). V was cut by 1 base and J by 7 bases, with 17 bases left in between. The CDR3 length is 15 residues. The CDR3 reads CASSLEGAQRVEQYF. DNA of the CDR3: TGTGCCAGCAGCTTAGAGGGAGCCCAGCGGGTTGAGCAGTACTTC.

For the CDR3, the DNA is TGTGCCAGCAGCGCCCTCAGGGGAGCGGCCACTGAAGCTTTCTTT. This encodes CASSALRGAATEAFF. This chain uses TRBV9 with TRBJ1-1, with D tentatively TRBD1 (6 bases). With 3 bases removed from V and 4 bases from J, the gap between germline ends came to 16 bases. CDR3 size: 15 residues. The germline gives CDR1 SGDLS, CDR2 YYNGEE.

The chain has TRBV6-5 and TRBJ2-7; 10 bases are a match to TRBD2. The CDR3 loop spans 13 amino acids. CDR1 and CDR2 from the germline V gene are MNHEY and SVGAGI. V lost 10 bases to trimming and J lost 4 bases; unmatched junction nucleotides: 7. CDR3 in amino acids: CATLAGQGYEQYF. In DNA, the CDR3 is TGTGCCACACTAGCGGGGCAGGGGTACGAGCAGTACTTC.

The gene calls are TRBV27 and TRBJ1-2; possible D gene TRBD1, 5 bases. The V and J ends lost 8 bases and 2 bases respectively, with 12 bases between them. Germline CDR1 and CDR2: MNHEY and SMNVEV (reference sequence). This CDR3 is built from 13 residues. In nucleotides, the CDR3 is TGTGCCAGCCGCGGTGGGGCGAACTATGGCTACACCTTC. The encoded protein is CASRGGANYGYTF.

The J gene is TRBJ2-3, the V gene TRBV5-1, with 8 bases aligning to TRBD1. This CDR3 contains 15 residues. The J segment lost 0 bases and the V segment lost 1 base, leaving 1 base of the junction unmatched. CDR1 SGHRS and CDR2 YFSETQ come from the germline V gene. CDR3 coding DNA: TGCGCCAGCAGCTTGACAGGGGGTAGCACAGATACGCAGTATTTT. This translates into CASSLTGGSTDTQYF.

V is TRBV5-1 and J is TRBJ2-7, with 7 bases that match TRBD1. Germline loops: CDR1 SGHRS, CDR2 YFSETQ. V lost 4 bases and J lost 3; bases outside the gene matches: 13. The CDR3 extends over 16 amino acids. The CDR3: CASSPTRQGSFYEQYF. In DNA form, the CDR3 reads TGCGCCAGCAGCCCTACGAGACAGGGTTCCTTCTACGAGCAGTACTTC.

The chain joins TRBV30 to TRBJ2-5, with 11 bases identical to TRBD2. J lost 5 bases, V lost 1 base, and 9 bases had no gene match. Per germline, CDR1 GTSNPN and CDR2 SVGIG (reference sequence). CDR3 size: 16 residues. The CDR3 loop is CAWSGVAGGPTETQYF. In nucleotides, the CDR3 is TGTGCCTGGAGTGGGGTAGCGGGGGGGCCCACGGAGACCCAGTACTTC.

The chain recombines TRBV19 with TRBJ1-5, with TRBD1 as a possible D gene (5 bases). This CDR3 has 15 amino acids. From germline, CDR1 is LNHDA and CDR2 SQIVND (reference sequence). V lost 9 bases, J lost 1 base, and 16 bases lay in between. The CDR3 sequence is CASRWGGDSNQPQHF. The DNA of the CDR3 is TGTGCCAGCCGATGGGGGGGAGACAGCAATCAGCCCCAGCATTTT. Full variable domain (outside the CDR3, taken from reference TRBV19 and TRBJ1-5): DGGITQSPKYLFRKEGQNVTLSCEQNLNHDAMYWYRQDPGQGLRLIYYSQIVNDFQKGDIAEGYSVSREKKESFPLTVTSAQKNPTAFYLCASRWGGDSNQPQHFGDGTRLSIL.

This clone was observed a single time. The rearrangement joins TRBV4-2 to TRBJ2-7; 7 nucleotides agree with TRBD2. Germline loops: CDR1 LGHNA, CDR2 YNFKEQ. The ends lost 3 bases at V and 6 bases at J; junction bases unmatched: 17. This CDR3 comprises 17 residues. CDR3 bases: TGTGCCAGCAGCCAGGGCCTAGGAGTAGCGGGCTCATCCGAGCAGTACTTC. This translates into CASSQGLGVAGSSEQYF.

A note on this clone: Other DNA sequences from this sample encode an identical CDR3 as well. CDR3 coding DNA: TGTGCCAGCTCACCCAGGGGTCAGAACACTGAAGCTTTCTTT. Its protein product is CASSPRGQNTEAFF. The genes are TRBV18 and TRBJ1-1; a weak D match, TRBD1 (6 bases). The germline CDR1 and CDR2 sequences are KGHSH and LQKENI. The length of the CDR3 is 14 residues. Trimming shortened V by 3 bases and J by 1 base, and 9 bases separated the two germline ends.

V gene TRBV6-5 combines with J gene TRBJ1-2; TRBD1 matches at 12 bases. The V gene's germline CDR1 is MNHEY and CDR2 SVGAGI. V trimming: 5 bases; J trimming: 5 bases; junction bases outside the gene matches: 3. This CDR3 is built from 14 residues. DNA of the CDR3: TGTGCCAGCAGTCGGGACAGGGGGCTTTATGGCTACACCTTC. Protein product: CASSRDRGLYGYTF.